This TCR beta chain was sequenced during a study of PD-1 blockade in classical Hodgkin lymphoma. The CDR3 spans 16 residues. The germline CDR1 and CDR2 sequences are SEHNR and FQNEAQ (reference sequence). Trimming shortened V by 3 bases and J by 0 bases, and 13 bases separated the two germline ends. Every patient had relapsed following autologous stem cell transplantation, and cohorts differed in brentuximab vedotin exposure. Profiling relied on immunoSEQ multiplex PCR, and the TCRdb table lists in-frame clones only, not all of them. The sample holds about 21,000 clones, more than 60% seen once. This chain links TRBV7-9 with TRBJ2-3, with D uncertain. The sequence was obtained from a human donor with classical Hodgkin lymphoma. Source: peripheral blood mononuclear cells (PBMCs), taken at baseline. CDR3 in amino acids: CASSLMGRVSTDTQYF. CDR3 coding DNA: TGTGCCAGCAGCTTGATGGGTCGGGTCAGCACAGATACGCAGTATTTT.